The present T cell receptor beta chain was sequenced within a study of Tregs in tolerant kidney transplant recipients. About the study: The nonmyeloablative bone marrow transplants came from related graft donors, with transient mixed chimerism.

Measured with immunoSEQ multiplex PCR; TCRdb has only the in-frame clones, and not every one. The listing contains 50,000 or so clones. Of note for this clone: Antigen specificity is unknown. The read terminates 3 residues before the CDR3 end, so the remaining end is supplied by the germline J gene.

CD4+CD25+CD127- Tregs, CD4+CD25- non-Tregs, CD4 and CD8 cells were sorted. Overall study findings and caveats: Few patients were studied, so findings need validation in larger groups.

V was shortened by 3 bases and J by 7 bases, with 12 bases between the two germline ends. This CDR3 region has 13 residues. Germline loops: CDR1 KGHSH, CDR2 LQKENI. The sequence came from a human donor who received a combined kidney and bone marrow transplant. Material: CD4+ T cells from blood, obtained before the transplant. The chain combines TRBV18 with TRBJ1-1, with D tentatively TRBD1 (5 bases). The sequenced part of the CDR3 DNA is TGTGCCAGCTCACCGGGGGGTGACCGTGAA. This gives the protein CASSPGGDRE. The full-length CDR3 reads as CASSPGGDREAFF.